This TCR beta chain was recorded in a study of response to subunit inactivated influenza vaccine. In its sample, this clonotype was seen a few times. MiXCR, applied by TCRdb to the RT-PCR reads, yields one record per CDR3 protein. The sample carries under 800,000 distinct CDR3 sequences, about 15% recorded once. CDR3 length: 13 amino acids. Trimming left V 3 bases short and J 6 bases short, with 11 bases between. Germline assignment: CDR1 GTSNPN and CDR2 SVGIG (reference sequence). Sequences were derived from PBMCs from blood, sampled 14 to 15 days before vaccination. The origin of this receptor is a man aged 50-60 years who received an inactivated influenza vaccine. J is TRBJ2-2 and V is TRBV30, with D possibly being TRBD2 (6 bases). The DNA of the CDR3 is TGTGCCTGGAGCAGACTAGAGGCCGGGGAGCTGTTTTTT. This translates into CAWSRLEAGELFF.